The rows below give T cell receptor beta chains drawn from one sample of a study of cytomegalovirus exposure and HLA in healthy donors. This table comes from immunoSEQ multiplex PCR, and its TCRdb copy is limited to in-frame clones, with some not included. The table counts 200,000 or so clones; approximately 0.74% lies in the top ten. The sample taken for sequencing was PBMCs. The receptor source for this set is a boy between 10 and 17 years old in good health and CMV-seronegative. CDR3s include the opening cysteine and the closing phenylalanine or tryptophan. D genes are given only for firm matches.

D gene: NA
J gene: TRBJ2-7
CDR3 length: 13
V gene: TRBV6-1
CDR3 protein: CASSEHSNYEQYF
CDR3 DNA: TGTGCCAGCAGTGAACACAGTAACTACGAGCAGTACTTC

D gene: NA
J gene: TRBJ1-1
CDR3 length: 15
V gene: TRBV7-9
CDR3 protein: CASSPPTVTNTEAFF
CDR3 DNA: TGTGCCAGCAGCCCGCCGACAGTGACGAACACTGAAGCTTTCTTT

D gene: NA
J gene: TRBJ1-1
CDR3 length: 15
V gene: TRBV6-1
CDR3 protein: CASTGPGRLNTEAFF
CDR3 DNA: TGTGCCAGCACGGGTCCAGGGAGGCTGAACACTGAAGCTTTCTTT

D gene: NA
J gene: TRBJ1-2
CDR3 length: 12
V gene: TRBV29-1
CDR3 protein: CSVVDRNYGYTF
CDR3 DNA: TGCAGCGTTGTTGACAGAAACTATGGCTACACCTTC

D gene: NA
J gene: TRBJ1-1
CDR3 length: 15
V gene: TRBV5-6
CDR3 protein: CASSLVGHRNTEAFF
CDR3 DNA: TGTGCCAGCAGCTTGGTGGGACACAGGAACACTGAAGCTTTCTTT

D gene: NA
J gene: TRBJ1-2
CDR3 length: 18
V gene: TRBV4-3
CDR3 protein: CASSQDVNLQGLIDGYTF
CDR3 DNA: TGCGCCAGCAGCCAAGATGTAAACTTACAGGGTCTTATCGACGGCTACACCTTC

D gene: NA
J gene: TRBJ1-2
CDR3 length: 15
V gene: TRBV9
CDR3 protein: CASSVGGAGDYGYTF
CDR3 DNA: TGTGCCAGCAGCGTAGGGGGAGCGGGGGACTATGGCTACACCTTC

D gene: NA
J gene: TRBJ1-1
CDR3 length: 13
V gene: TRBV5-5
CDR3 protein: CASSLGAGTEAFF
CDR3 DNA: TGTGCCAGCAGCTTGGGGGCTGGCACTGAAGCTTTCTTT

D gene: NA
J gene: TRBJ1-2
CDR3 length: 12
V gene: TRBV14
CDR3 protein: CASSQTGYGYTF
CDR3 DNA: TGTGCCAGCAGCCAAACAGGGTATGGCTACACCTTC

D gene: TRBD2
J gene: TRBJ2-7
CDR3 length: 15
V gene: TRBV7-9
CDR3 protein: CASSGGTSGSYEQYF
CDR3 DNA: TGTGCCAGCAGCGGAGGAACTAGCGGCTCCTACGAGCAGTACTTC

D gene: TRBD1
J gene: TRBJ1-1
CDR3 length: 13
V gene: TRBV10-1
CDR3 protein: CASSLQGGTEAFF
CDR3 DNA: TGCGCCAGCAGTTTACAGGGGGGCACTGAAGCTTTCTTT

D gene: TRBD1
J gene: TRBJ2-2
CDR3 length: 15
V gene: TRBV6-5
CDR3 protein: CASSKRQGANGELFF
CDR3 DNA: TGTGCCAGCAGTAAACGACAGGGGGCTAACGGGGAGCTGTTTTTT

D gene: TRBD1
J gene: TRBJ2-7
CDR3 length: 16
V gene: TRBV5-6
CDR3 protein: CASTTRTGTRSYEQYF
CDR3 DNA: TGTGCCAGCACAACCCGGACAGGGACCCGCTCCTACGAGCAGTACTTC

D gene: NA
J gene: TRBJ1-1
CDR3 length: 15
V gene: TRBV4-1
CDR3 protein: CASSQGLQANTEAFF
CDR3 DNA: TGCGCCAGCAGCCAGGGATTACAGGCGAACACTGAAGCTTTCTTT

D gene: NA
J gene: TRBJ2-3
CDR3 length: 15
V gene: TRBV18
CDR3 protein: CASSPSSRNTDTQYF
CDR3 DNA: TGTGCCAGCTCACCAAGTTCGCGAAACACAGATACGCAGTATTTT

D gene: TRBD1
J gene: TRBJ1-1
CDR3 length: 15
V gene: TRBV11-2
CDR3 protein: CASSSGQGGNTEAFF
CDR3 DNA: TGTGCCAGCAGCAGCGGACAGGGCGGTAACACTGAAGCTTTCTTT

D gene: NA
J gene: TRBJ2-1
CDR3 length: 14
V gene: TRBV7-8
CDR3 protein: CASSPNTIQNEQFF
CDR3 DNA: TGTGCCAGCAGCCCGAACACCATTCAGAATGAGCAGTTCTTC

D gene: TRBD1
J gene: TRBJ2-1
CDR3 length: 15
V gene: TRBV7-9
CDR3 protein: CASSFFEGGHNEQFF
CDR3 DNA: TGTGCCAGCAGCTTCTTCGAAGGGGGCCACAATGAGCAGTTCTTC